The TCR beta chain under discussion was sequenced for a study of Graves' ophthalmopathy and Graves' hyperthyroidism. Study-wide findings and caveats: Most expanded clonotypes in thyroid above 0.001 frequency also showed up in blood. Ophthalmopathy was separated from stable hyperthyroidism by a 13-signature model with about 86% sensitivity and about 79% specificity.

Using RNA transcripts, the TCR beta CDR3 regions were amplified. First-round RT-PCR employed HTBI primers, with a second-round multiplex PCR after it. MiXCR, applied by TCRdb to the multiplex PCR reads, yields one record per CDR3 protein. The repertoire holds under 350,000 distinct CDR3 sequences, with around a sixth as singletons. The CDR3 has 12 residues. Looked up from germline, CDR1 is DFQATT and CDR2 is SNEGSKA (reference sequence). Under 3 months in duration, the ophthalmopathy in affected donors had moderate-to-severe activity, CAS ≥3 and NOSPECS ≥4. Diagnosis was based on clinical symptoms, serum thyroxine, TRAb, thyroid ultrasound and orbital computed tomography. In this sample, this clonotype turned up many times. The antigen remains unidentified. At one end, the junction sequence differs from germline, possibly due to a read error.

The sequenced sample consisted of peripheral blood. The chain couples TRBV20-1 to TRBJ1-2; D gene unclear. The clonotype originates from an adult man with Graves' ophthalmopathy. The CDR3 coding sequence is TGCAGTGCTAGAGAAAGCAGGACTGGCTACATCTTC. Protein sequence: CSARESRTGYIF.